Following are 2 T cell receptor beta chains from one sample sequenced in a study of blood T cell repertoires in COVID-19. Clones were sequenced by immunoSEQ multiplex PCR, and TCRdb holds only the in-frame ones, with some missing. The table lists roughly 190,000 clones, roughly 84% of them singletons. Sequencing input: peripheral blood. The receptors derive from a woman in her thirties or forties who had recovered from COVID-19.

The V call is TRBV15, the J call TRBJ2-5, with D possibly TRBD2 on 5 matching bases. The CDR3 has 14 amino acids. The germline V and J ends were trimmed by 1 base and 5 bases, with 11 bases remaining between them. The germline V gene encodes CDR1 LNHNV and CDR2 YYDKDF (reference sequence). The CDR3 loop reads CATSRAEGPETQYF. The DNA for the CDR3 is TGTGCCACCAGCAGAGCCGAGGGTCCGGAGACCCAGTACTTC.

The genes are TRBV7-9 and TRBJ1-2; TRBD1 is a possible D gene (5 bases). Trimming removed 4 bases from V and 7 bases from J, with 13 bases in between. The CDR3 has 13 residues. Per germline, CDR1 SEHNR and CDR2 FQNEAQ (reference sequence). Here the CDR3 DNA reads TGTGCCAGCAGCTCCGACAGCGCCTCTGGCTACACCTTC. This encodes CASSSDSASGYTF.